This TCR beta chain was identified during a study of shared clonotypes between healthy human individuals. Study-level information: Aged between 18 and 49, the donors were a couple of women and three men.

CD45RO-negative cells were positively selected for CCR7, leaving out terminally differentiated effector memory CD45RA+ cells. Regarding this clone: Antigen: not known.

The CDR3 totals 17 residues. V shed 5 bases and J shed 5 bases, with 22 bases lying between them. Germline loops: CDR1 SNHLY, CDR2 FYNNEI. The study's findings and limits: Naive CD4 clonotype sharing across a few donors was around 5%. In general, naive subsets displayed greater estimated richness than memory subsets did. It was only blood that was sampled, and tissue repertoires likely differ.

Using immunoSEQ multiplex PCR, the repertoire was profiled, and TCRdb retains in-frame clones only, with some absent. The table includes millions of clones, just over 90% detected once. The TCR sequence derives from a man younger than 35 in good health. Some clones in this sample may be carry-over from other donors' samples. The sequencing input was naive CD8+ T cells from PBMCs. The chain links TRBV2 to TRBJ2-1; D is perhaps TRBD1 (6 bases). CDR3 loop: CASSPNPGTQGDNEQFF. The DNA of the CDR3 is TGTGCCAGCAGTCCTAATCCCGGGACACAGGGTGACAATGAGCAGTTCTTC.